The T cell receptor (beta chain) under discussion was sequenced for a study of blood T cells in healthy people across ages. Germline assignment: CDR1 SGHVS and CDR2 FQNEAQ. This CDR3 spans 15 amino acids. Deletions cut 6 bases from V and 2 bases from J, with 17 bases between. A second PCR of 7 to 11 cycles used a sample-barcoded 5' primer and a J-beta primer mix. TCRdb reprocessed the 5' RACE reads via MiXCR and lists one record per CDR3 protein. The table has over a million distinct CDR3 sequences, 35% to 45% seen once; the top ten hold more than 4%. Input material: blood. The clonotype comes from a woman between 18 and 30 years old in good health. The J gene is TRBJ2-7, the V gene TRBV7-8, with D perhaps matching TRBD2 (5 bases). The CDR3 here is CASSRMWGATYEQYF. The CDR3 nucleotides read TGTGCCAGCAGTCGCATGTGGGGAGCCACCTACGAGCAGTACTTC. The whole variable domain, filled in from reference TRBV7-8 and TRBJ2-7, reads GAGVSQSPRYKVAKRGQDVALRCDPISGHVSLFWYQQALGQGPEFLTYFQNEAQLDKSGLPSDRFFAERPEGSVSTLKIQRTQQEDSAVYLCASSRMWGATYEQYFGPGTRLTVT.